The source of this T cell receptor beta chain is a study of blood T cells in healthy people across ages. Looking at the study overall: About one barcoded TCR beta cDNA was captured per two T cells.

Primers used in a second PCR of about 6 to 11 cycles were a sample-barcoded 5' primer and a J-beta primer mix. Each sample provided no less than 3 million CDR3-containing paired-end reads. TCRdb re-derived calls from the 5' RACE reads in MiXCR, one entry per CDR3 protein. The sample has 1.5 million to 1.8 million distinct CDR3 sequences; approximately 43% are singletons. This clonotype has more than one count but fewer than ten. V shed 2 bases, J shed 2 bases, and the junction held 12 bases outside the gene matches. The length of the CDR3 is 18 residues. Per the germline V gene, CDR1 is LGHNA and CDR2 is YSLEER.

Source material: blood. The clonotype originates from a woman aged 18-29 years in good health. The chain employs TRBV4-3 and TRBJ2-1; the match to TRBD2 covers 7 bases. CDR3 in amino acids: CASSQLGRGGSAYNEQFF. CDR3 bases: TGCGCCAGCAGCCAACTGGGAAGGGGAGGGAGCGCCTACAATGAGCAGTTCTTC.